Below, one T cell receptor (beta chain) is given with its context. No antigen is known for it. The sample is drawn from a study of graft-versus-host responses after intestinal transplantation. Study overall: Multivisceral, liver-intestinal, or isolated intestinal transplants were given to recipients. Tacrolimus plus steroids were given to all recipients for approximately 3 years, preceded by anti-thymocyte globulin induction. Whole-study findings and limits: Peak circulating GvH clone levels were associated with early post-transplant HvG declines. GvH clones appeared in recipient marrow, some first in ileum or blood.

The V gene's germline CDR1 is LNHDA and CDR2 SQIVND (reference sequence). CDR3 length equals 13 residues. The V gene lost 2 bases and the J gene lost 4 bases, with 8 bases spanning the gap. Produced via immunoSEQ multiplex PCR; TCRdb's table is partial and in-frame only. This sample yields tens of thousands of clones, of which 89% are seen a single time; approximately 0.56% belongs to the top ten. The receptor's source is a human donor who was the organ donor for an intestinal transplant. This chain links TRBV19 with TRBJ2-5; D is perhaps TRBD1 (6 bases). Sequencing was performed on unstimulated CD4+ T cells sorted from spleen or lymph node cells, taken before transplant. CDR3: CASSINRVETQYF. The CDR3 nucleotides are TGTGCCAGTAGTATAAACAGGGTAGAGACCCAGTACTTC.